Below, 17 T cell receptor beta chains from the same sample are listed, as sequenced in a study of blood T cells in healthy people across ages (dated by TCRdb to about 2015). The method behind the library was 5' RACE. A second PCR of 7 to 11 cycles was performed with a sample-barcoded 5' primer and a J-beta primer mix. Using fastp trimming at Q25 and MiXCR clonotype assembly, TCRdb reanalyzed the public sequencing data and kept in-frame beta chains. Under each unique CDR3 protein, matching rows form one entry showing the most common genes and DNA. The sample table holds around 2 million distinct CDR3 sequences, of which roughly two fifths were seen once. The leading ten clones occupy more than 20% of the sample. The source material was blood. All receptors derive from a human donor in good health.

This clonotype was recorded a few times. CDR3 sequence: CATSIEGSGQETQYF. The CDR3 region has the DNA TGTGCCACCAGCATCGAGGGTTCAGGGCAAGAGACCCAGTACTTC. The gene calls are TRBV15 and TRBJ2-5, with D perhaps matching TRBD1 or TRBD2 (5 bases each). In germline, CDR1 is LNHNV, CDR2 YYDKDF (reference sequence). CDR3 size: 15 residues. Trimming removed 4 bases at V and 2 bases at J, with 14 bases between.

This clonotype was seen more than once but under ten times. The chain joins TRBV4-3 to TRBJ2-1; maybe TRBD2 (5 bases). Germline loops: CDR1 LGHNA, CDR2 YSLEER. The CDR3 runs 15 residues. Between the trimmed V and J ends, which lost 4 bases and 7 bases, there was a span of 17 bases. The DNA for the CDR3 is TGCGCCAGCAGCCGCGGACTGAACTACGGGAATGAGCAGTTCTTC. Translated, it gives CASSRGLNYGNEQFF.

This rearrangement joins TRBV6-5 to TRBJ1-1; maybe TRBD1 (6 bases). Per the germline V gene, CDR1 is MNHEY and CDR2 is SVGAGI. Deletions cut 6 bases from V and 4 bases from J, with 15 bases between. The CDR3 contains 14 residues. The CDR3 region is CASRIQGLRTEAFF. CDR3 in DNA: TGTGCCAGCAGGATACAGGGACTTCGCACTGAAGCTTTCTTT.

The CDR3 reads CSAGGVNNEQFF. As DNA, the CDR3 is TGCAGTGCTGGGGGTGTTAACAATGAGCAGTTCTTC. This chain connects TRBV20-1 to TRBJ2-1; D may correspond to TRBD1 or TRBD2 (5 bases each). The germline V gene encodes CDR1 DFQATT and CDR2 SNEGSKA (reference sequence). V lost 5 bases and J lost 5, with 10 bases in between. The CDR3 sequence is 12 residues long.

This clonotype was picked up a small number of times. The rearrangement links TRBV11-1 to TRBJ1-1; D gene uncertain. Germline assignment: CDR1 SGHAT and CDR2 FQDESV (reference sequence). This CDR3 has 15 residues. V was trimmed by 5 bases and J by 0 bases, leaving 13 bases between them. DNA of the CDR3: TGTGCCAGCAGCCCTCGGTCGCAGATGAACACTGAAGCTTTCTTT. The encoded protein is CASSPRSQMNTEAFF.

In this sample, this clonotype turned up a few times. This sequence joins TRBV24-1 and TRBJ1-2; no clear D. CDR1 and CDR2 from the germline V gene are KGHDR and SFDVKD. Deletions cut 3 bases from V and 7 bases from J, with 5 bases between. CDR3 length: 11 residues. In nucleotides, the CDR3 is TGTGCCACCAGTGATGAGGTTGGCTACACCTTC. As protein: CATSDEVGYTF.

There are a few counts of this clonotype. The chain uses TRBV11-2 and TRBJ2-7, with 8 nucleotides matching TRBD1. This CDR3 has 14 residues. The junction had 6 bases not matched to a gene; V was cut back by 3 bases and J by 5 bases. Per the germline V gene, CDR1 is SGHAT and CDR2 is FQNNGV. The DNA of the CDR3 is TGTGCCAGCAGCTTTCAGGGGGCTCTCCACGAGCAGTACTTC. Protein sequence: CASSFQGALHEQYF.

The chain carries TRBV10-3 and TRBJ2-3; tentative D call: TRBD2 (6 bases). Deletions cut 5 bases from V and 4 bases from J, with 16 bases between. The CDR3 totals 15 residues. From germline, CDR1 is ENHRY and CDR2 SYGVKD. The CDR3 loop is CAISPLGGSSDTQYF. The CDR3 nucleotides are TGTGCCATCAGTCCACTTGGGGGGAGCTCAGATACGCAGTATTTT.

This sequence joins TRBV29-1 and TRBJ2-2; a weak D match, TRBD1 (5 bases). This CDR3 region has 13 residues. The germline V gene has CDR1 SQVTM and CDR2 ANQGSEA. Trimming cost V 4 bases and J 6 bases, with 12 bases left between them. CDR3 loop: CSVGVGPPGELFF. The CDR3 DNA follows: TGCAGCGTTGGCGTGGGGCCCCCCGGGGAGCTGTTTTTT.

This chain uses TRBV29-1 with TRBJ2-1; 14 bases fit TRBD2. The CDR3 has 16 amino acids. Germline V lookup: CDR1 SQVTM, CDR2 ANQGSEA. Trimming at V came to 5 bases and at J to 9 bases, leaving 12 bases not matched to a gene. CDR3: CSVLTSGGARFVEQFF. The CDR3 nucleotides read TGCAGCGTTTTGACTAGCGGGGGGGCTCGATTCGTTGAGCAGTTCTTC.

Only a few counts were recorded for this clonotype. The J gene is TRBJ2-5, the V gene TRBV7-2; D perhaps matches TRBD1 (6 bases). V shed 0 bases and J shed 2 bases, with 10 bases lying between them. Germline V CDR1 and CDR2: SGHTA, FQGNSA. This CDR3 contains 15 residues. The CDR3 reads CASSLAPGTQETQYF. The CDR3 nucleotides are TGTGCCAGCAGCTTAGCGCCAGGGACACAAGAGACCCAGTACTTC. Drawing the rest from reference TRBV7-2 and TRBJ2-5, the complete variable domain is GAGVSQSPSNKVTEKGKDVELRCDPISGHTALYWYRQSLGQGLEFLIYFQGNSAPDKSGLPSDRFSAERTGGSVSTLTIQRTQQEDSAVYLCASSLAPGTQETQYFGPGTRLLVL.

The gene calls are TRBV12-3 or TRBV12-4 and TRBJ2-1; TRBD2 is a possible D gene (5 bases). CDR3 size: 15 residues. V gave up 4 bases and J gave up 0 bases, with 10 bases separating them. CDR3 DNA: TGTGCCAGCAGTTCCGGGATGAGCTCCTACAATGAGCAGTTCTTC. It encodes CASSSGMSSYNEQFF.

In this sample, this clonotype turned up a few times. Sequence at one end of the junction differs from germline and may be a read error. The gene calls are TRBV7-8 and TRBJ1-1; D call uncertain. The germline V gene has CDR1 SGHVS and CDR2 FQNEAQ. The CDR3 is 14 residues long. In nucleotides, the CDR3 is TGTGCCAGCAGCTTAGTGGCTTTGAACACCGAAGCTTTCTTT. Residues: CASSLVALNTEAFF.

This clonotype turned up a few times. The DNA for the CDR3 is TGCGCCAGCAGCCAAGTAGGGACAGCCGAAAAACTGTTTTTT. Protein product: CASSQVGTAEKLFF. The chain has TRBV4-1 and TRBJ1-4; TRBD1 matches at 7 bases. CDR3 size: 14 residues. Germline CDR1 and CDR2: MGHRA and YSYEKL. V trimming: 1 base; J trimming: 8 bases; junction bases outside the gene matches: 4.

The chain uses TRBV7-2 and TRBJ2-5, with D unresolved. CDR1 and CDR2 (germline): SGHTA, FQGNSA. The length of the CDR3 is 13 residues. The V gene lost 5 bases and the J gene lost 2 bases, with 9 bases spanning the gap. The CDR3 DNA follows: TGTGCCAGCAGCACTCCCCAACAAGAGACCCAGTACTTC. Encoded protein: CASSTPQQETQYF. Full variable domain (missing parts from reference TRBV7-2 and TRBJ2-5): GAGVSQSPSNKVTEKGKDVELRCDPISGHTALYWYRQSLGQGLEFLIYFQGNSAPDKSGLPSDRFSAERTGGSVSTLTIQRTQQEDSAVYLCASSTPQQETQYFGPGTRLLVL.

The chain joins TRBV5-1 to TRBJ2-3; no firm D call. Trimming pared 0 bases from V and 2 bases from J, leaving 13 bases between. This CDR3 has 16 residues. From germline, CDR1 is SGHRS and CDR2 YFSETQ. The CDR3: CASSLGYSSVTDTQYF. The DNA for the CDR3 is TGCGCCAGCAGCTTGGGTTATTCCTCGGTCACAGATACGCAGTATTTT.

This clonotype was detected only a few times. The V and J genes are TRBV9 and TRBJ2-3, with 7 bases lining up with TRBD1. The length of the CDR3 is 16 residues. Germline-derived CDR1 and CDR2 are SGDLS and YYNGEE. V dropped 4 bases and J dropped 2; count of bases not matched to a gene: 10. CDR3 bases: TGTGCCAGCAGCCCCGATGGGACAGCTAACACAGATACGCAGTATTTT. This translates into CASSPDGTANTDTQYF.